Presented here are 27 T cell receptor beta chains from one specimen sequenced in a study of OX40 agonist ivuxolimab in advanced cancers. The receptor library was made with the immunoSEQ multiplex PCR assay. As stored in TCRdb, this immuneACCESS dataset retains in-frame rearrangements with V and J assigned. A fraction of the clones does not appear; measured against another copy, unresolved V genes explain less than half of the discrepancy, and the remainder lacks a known reason. This sample lists 75,000 to 95,000 clones; more than 80% were detected once. Roughly 0.5% of the sample rests with the top ten. The sample was CD4+ or CD8+ T cells sorted from blood, taken in a trial of the OX40 agonist ivuxolimab. These TCRs come from an adult with an advanced solid tumor such as melanoma, head and neck, liver or kidney cancer.

The chain joins TRBV7-3 to TRBJ1-1; D unclear. Germline lookup yields CDR1 SGHTA and CDR2 FQGTGA. CDR3 length: 13 amino acids. Between the trimmed V and J ends, which lost 0 bases and 4 bases, there was a span of 6 bases. Here the CDR3 reads CASSLTAITEAFF. The CDR3 nucleotides are TGTGCCAGCAGCTTAACTGCCATCACTGAAGCTTTCTTT.

The chain uses TRBV9 and TRBJ1-3; D not resolved. The CDR3 extends over 16 amino acids. Per germline, CDR1 SGDLS and CDR2 YYNGEE. With 0 bases removed from V and 0 bases from J, the gap between germline ends came to 10 bases. The CDR3: CASSVGRALSGNTIYF. The CDR3 nucleotides are TGTGCCAGCAGCGTAGGCAGAGCCCTCTCTGGAAACACCATATATTTT.

With respect to this clone: This same CDR3 is encoded by further DNA sequences in the sample. The chain couples TRBV18 to TRBJ1-1; perhaps TRBD1 as D (6 bases). This CDR3 has 15 amino acids. V was trimmed by 4 bases and J by 1 base, leaving 13 bases between them. Germline V gives CDR1 KGHSH, CDR2 LQKENI. CDR3 residues: CASSREGVKNTEAFF. CDR3 coding DNA: TGTGCCAGCTCACGGGAGGGGGTGAAGAACACTGAAGCTTTCTTT.

The chain joins TRBV29-1 to TRBJ1-4; D perhaps matches TRBD1 (6 bases). CDR3 size: 13 residues. The V gene's germline CDR1 is SQVTM and CDR2 ANQGSEA. The V gene lost 4 bases and the J gene lost 8 bases, with 14 bases spanning the gap. The CDR3 DNA follows: TGCAGCGTTGCCCCTCAGGGGCGGGAAAAACTGTTTTTT. Translating it yields CSVAPQGREKLFF.

This clone was counted a single time. The CDR3 loop is CASRHPQGDEQYF. The CDR3 DNA reads TGTGCCAGCAGACATCCTCAGGGGGACGAGCAGTACTTC. V and J are TRBV5-6 and TRBJ2-7, with 7 bases fitting TRBD1. Germline CDR1 is SGHDT and CDR2 is YYEEEE. Trimming cost V 5 bases and J 5 bases; bases outside gene matches: 7. The CDR3 covers 13 residues.

The rearrangement links TRBV19 to TRBJ2-7, with D perhaps TRBD1 or TRBD2 (6 bases each). Germline lookup yields CDR1 LNHDA and CDR2 SQIVND (reference sequence). The CDR3 sequence is 14 residues long. The V end lost 3 bases, the J end lost 4 bases, and 13 bases lay between the germline ends. The CDR3 reads CASSIDRRGYEQYF. The CDR3 DNA is TGTGCCAGTAGTATTGACCGGAGGGGGTACGAGCAGTACTTC. The full variable domain, with the rest looked up from reference TRBV19 and TRBJ2-7, is DGGITQSPKYLFRKEGQNVTLSCEQNLNHDAMYWYRQDPGQGLRLIYYSQIVNDFQKGDIAEGYSVSREKKESFPLTVTSAQKNPTAFYLCASSIDRRGYEQYFGPGTRLTVT.

The genes are TRBV6-5 and TRBJ1-4, with unresolved D. The CDR3 length is 14 residues. Germline V CDR1 and CDR2: MNHEY, SVGAGI. V lost 5 bases and J 4 bases, leaving 11 bases between the germline ends. CDR3 sequence: CASSERRLNEKLFF. The CDR3 coding sequence is TGTGCCAGCAGTGAGAGACGGCTTAATGAAAAACTGTTTTTT.

This clone showed up just once. J is TRBJ2-3 and V is TRBV7-9; 9 bases align to TRBD2. This CDR3 region has 15 residues. With V trimmed by 5 bases and J by 2 bases, 5 bases remained unmatched. Germline V gene sequence: CDR1 SEHNR, CDR2 FQNEAQ (reference sequence). The CDR3 is CASSKTSGPTDTQYF. The DNA of the CDR3 is TGTGCCAGCAGCAAGACTAGCGGCCCCACAGATACGCAGTATTTT.

V gene TRBV14 combines with J gene TRBJ2-5, with 9 bases lining up with TRBD1. Per germline, CDR1 SGHDN and CDR2 FVKESK. Trimming cost V 3 bases and J 1 base; bases outside gene matches: 6. The CDR3 runs to 16 residues. CDR3 region: CASSQMGQGRQETQYF. CDR3 nucleotide sequence: TGTGCCAGCAGCCAGATGGGACAGGGACGCCAAGAGACCCAGTACTTC. Complete variable domain (other parts from reference TRBV14 and TRBJ2-5): EAGVTQFPSHSVIEKGQTVTLRCDPISGHDNLYWYRRVMGKEIKFLLHFVKESKQDESGMPNNRFLAERTGGTYSTLKVQPAELEDSGVYFCASSQMGQGRQETQYFGPGTRLLVL.

J is TRBJ2-2 and V is TRBV4-3; 13 bases fit TRBD2. The ends lost 1 base at V and 7 bases at J; junction bases unmatched: 6. Looked up from germline, CDR1 is LGHNA and CDR2 is YSLEER. This CDR3 is built from 17 residues. CDR3 sequence reads: CASSQGTSGGRGGELFF. CDR3 bases: TGCGCCAGCAGCCAAGGGACTAGCGGGGGACGAGGCGGGGAGCTGTTTTTT.

This clone was counted once. Other nucleotide sequences from this sample produce the same CDR3. The rearrangement links TRBV9 to TRBJ2-3; no reliable D call. This CDR3 region has 12 residues. Trimming pared 3 bases from V and 3 bases from J, leaving 5 bases between. In germline, CDR1 is SGDLS, CDR2 YYNGEE. The CDR3 spells CASSARTDTQYF. CDR3 nucleotides: TGTGCCAGCAGCGCCAGAACAGATACGCAGTATTTT.

The chain recombines TRBV14 with TRBJ2-3, with 9 bases lining up with TRBD2. In germline, CDR1 is SGHDN, CDR2 FVKESK. With 0 bases clipped from V and 1 base from J, the junction kept 5 bases outside the gene matches. The CDR3 length is 17 residues. The CDR3 DNA is TGTGCCAGCAGCCAAGACCGAGCGGGGGGACGCACAGATACGCAGTATTTT. Translated, it gives CASSQDRAGGRTDTQYF.

This clone has only a few counts. The chain employs TRBV11-2 and TRBJ1-2; 9 nucleotides match TRBD1. V lost 4 bases and J lost 3; bases outside the gene matches: 6. The CDR3 length is 15 residues. Germline CDR1 reads SGHAT; CDR2 reads FQNNGV. CDR3 sequence: CASSSSGTGHYGYTF. In DNA, the CDR3 is TGTGCCAGCAGCTCATCCGGGACAGGGCACTATGGCTACACCTTC.

Here the CDR3 DNA reads TGCGCCAGCAGCTCGGGACAGCTCATGAACACTGAAGCTTTCTTT. This translates into CASSSGQLMNTEAFF. The V call is TRBV5-1, the J call TRBJ1-1, with 7 bases fitting TRBD1. The junction had 5 bases not matched to a gene; V was cut back by 3 bases and J by 0 bases. This CDR3 is 15 amino acids long. CDR1 and CDR2 from the germline V gene are SGHRS and YFSETQ. The variable domain in full, with the rest retrieved from reference TRBV5-1 and TRBJ1-1, is KAGVTQTPRYLIKTRGQQVTLSCSPISGHRSVSWYQQTPGQGLQFLFEYFSETQRNKGNFPGRFSGRQFSNSRSEMNVSTLELGDSALYLCASSSGQLMNTEAFFGQGTRLTVV.

This sequence joins TRBV7-9 and TRBJ2-1; 9 bases are a match to TRBD1. CDR1 is SEHNR and CDR2 is FQNEAQ in the germline V gene (reference sequence). This CDR3 is built from 14 residues. The J segment lost 9 bases and the V segment lost 3 bases, leaving 6 bases of the junction unmatched. This chain's CDR3 is CASSFGQGTGEQFF. The CDR3 DNA follows: TGTGCCAGCAGCTTCGGACAGGGGACGGGTGAGCAGTTCTTC.

V is TRBV7-2 and J is TRBJ1-5, with D maybe TRBD1 (5 bases). This CDR3 is built from 16 residues. Germline V gene sequence: CDR1 SGHTA, CDR2 FQGNSA. V was trimmed by 4 bases and J by 6 bases, leaving 19 bases between them. The CDR3 DNA reads TGTGCCAGCAGCTCTAGGGGTGGGGGGATGGCTCAGCCCCAGCATTTT. It yields the protein CASSSRGGGMAQPQHF.

This chain joins TRBV11-2 and TRBJ2-7; 12 bases are a match to TRBD1. The length of the CDR3 is 14 residues. Per the germline V gene, CDR1 is SGHAT and CDR2 is FQNNGV. V was clipped by 5 bases and J by 4 bases; unmatched bases: 3. CDR3 DNA: TGTGCCAGCAGCCAGGGACAGGGGGCATACGAGCAGTACTTC. As protein: CASSQGQGAYEQYF.

This sequence joins TRBV11-3 and TRBJ2-3; D is perhaps TRBD1 (5 bases). This CDR3 spans 15 amino acids. With 1 base removed from V and 5 bases from J, the gap between germline ends came to 13 bases. CDR1 and CDR2 (germline): SGHNT, YENEEA. CDR3 coding DNA: TGTGCCAGCAGCTTAGGTGGTCAGGGCGGAGATACGCAGTATTTT. Amino acid sequence: CASSLGGQGGDTQYF.

CDR3 amino acids: CASSQVVSSYGGEQFF. The CDR3 DNA follows: TGCGCCAGCAGCCAAGTAGTGTCCTCCTACGGGGGTGAGCAGTTCTTC. This rearrangement joins TRBV4-3 to TRBJ2-1, with D tentatively TRBD2 (6 bases). CDR1 and CDR2 from the germline V gene are LGHNA and YSLEER. V gave up 1 base and J gave up 9 bases, with 19 bases separating them. CDR3 length: 16 residues.

This clone has only a few counts. V gene TRBV27 combines with J gene TRBJ2-6; 7 positions match TRBD1. CDR3 length: 16 residues. V was pared by 6 bases and J by 2 bases, with 7 bases of the junction left unmatched. Germline V gene lookup returns CDR1 MNHEY and CDR2 SMNVEV (reference sequence). The CDR3 reads CASRYSDRAGANVLTF. The CDR3 nucleotides are TGTGCCAGCAGATACTCAGACAGGGCTGGGGCCAACGTCCTGACTTTC.

V gene TRBV7-2 combines with J gene TRBJ2-7; 10 positions match TRBD1. Germline CDR1 is SGHTA and CDR2 is FQGNSA. V trimming: 5 bases; J trimming: 3 bases; junction bases outside the gene matches: 7. The CDR3 extends over 15 amino acids. The CDR3 region is CASSPRTGGDYEQYF. As DNA, the CDR3 is TGTGCCAGCAGCCCCCGGACAGGGGGGGACTACGAGCAGTACTTC.

The J gene is TRBJ2-1, the V gene TRBV6-4; D possibly corresponds to TRBD2 (6 bases). CDR1 MRHNA and CDR2 SNTAGT come from the germline V gene. The length of the CDR3 is 15 residues. Trimming left V 0 bases short and J 6 bases short, with 12 bases between. The CDR3 sequence is CASSDSGGMGNEQFF. Here the CDR3 DNA reads TGTGCCAGCAGTGACTCGGGCGGGATGGGCAATGAGCAGTTCTTC.

This sequence joins TRBV10-3 and TRBJ1-2; 8 positions match TRBD1. Germline CDR1 is ENHRY and CDR2 is SYGVKD. Trimming took 3 bases from V and 3 from J; bases not matched to a gene: 9. The CDR3 runs 16 residues. CDR3 protein: CAISDPGQGSYYGYTF. In DNA form, the CDR3 reads TGTGCCATCAGTGACCCTGGACAGGGAAGCTACTATGGCTACACCTTC.

The chain uses TRBV7-2 and TRBJ2-5, with TRBD1 matching over 9 bases. This CDR3 comprises 13 residues. Unmatched junction bases numbered 2, after V lost 4 bases and J lost 5 bases. Germline CDR1 is SGHTA and CDR2 is FQGNSA. The CDR3 loop reads CASSWDRDETQYF. CDR3 DNA sequence: TGTGCCAGCAGCTGGGACAGGGACGAGACCCAGTACTTC.

V gene TRBV29-1 combines with J gene TRBJ2-7, with 11 positions matching TRBD2. The V segment lost 6 bases and the J segment 2 bases; nucleotides outside the gene matches: 6. Germline CDR1 reads SQVTM; CDR2 reads ANQGSEA. This CDR3 spans 14 amino acids. DNA for the CDR3: TGCAGCGTCAAATCTAGCGGGGGGCCCTACGAGCAGTACTTC. This gives the protein CSVKSSGGPYEQYF.

The chain has TRBV11-2 and TRBJ2-2; 12 bases are shared with TRBD2. V was pared by 1 base and J by 5 bases, with 8 bases of the junction left unmatched. Germline V gene sequence: CDR1 SGHAT, CDR2 FQNNGV. The CDR3 loop spans 18 amino acids. CDR3 nucleotides: TGTGCCAGCAGCTTAGTGTCTAGCGGGAGGGAGCAAACCGGGGAGCTGTTTTTT. This codes for CASSLVSSGREQTGELFF.

This chain uses TRBV18 with TRBJ2-7; D possibly uses TRBD1 or TRBD2 (5 bases each). Germline CDR1 is KGHSH and CDR2 is LQKENI. V was clipped by 2 bases and J by 0 bases, with 8 bases between them. The CDR3 is made up of 14 amino acids. Here the CDR3 DNA reads TGTGCCAGCTCACCAGGGACGAGCTCCTACGAGCAGTACTTC. This gives the protein CASSPGTSSYEQYF. Filled out from reference TRBV18 and TRBJ2-7, the complete variable domain reads NAGVMQNPRHLVRRRGQEARLRCSPMKGHSHVYWYRQLPEEGLKFMVYLQKENIIDESGMPKERFSAEFPKEGPSILRIQQVVRGDSAAYFCASSPGTSSYEQYFGPGTRLTVT.